The rows below give T cell receptor beta chains drawn from one sample of a study of blood T cell repertoires in COVID-19. Clones were sequenced by immunoSEQ multiplex PCR, and TCRdb holds only the in-frame ones, with some missing. The sample has approximately 71,000 clones; 65% to 80% are singletons. Material: peripheral blood. Source of these receptors: a human donor in a cohort sampled during active COVID-19. Both conserved end residues are part of each CDR3. D genes are given only for firm matches. Not every row has a clone size; where given, it reads once, few, many or a size class.

J gene: TRBJ2-2
D gene: TRBD1
CDR3 length: 15
V gene: TRBV9
clone size: -
CDR3 protein: CASSAGQVNTGELFF
CDR3 DNA: TGTGCCAGCAGCGCGGGACAGGTTAACACCGGGGAGCTGTTTTTT

J gene: TRBJ1-6
D gene: -
CDR3 length: 14
V gene: TRBV2
clone size: few
CDR3 protein: CASSEGGPSSPLHF
CDR3 DNA: TGTGCCAGCAGTGAAGGTGGTCCTAGTTCACCCCTCCACTTT

J gene: TRBJ1-1
D gene: -
CDR3 length: 13
V gene: TRBV29-1
clone size: -
CDR3 protein: CSVDDFGNTEAFF
CDR3 DNA: TGCAGCGTTGACGACTTTGGTAACACTGAAGCTTTCTTT

J gene: TRBJ2-5
D gene: -
CDR3 length: 13
V gene: TRBV11-3
clone size: -
CDR3 protein: CASSQGLQETQYF
CDR3 DNA: TGTGCCAGCTCCCAGGGACTTCAAGAGACCCAGTACTTC

J gene: TRBJ1-1
D gene: -
CDR3 length: 18
V gene: TRBV7-8
clone size: -
CDR3 protein: CASSLDVTPIDTGTEAFF
CDR3 DNA: TGTGCCAGCAGCTTAGATGTAACACCCATCGATACGGGGACTGAAGCTTTCTTT

J gene: TRBJ1-2
D gene: -
CDR3 length: 13
V gene: TRBV7-8
clone size: -
CDR3 protein: CASSSQGLYGYTF
CDR3 DNA: TGTGCCAGCAGCTCCCAGGGCCTCTATGGCTACACCTTC

J gene: TRBJ1-5
D gene: -
CDR3 length: 11
V gene: TRBV20-1
clone size: -
CDR3 protein: CSASDSQPQHF
CDR3 DNA: TGCAGTGCTAGTGACTCTCAGCCCCAGCATTTT

J gene: TRBJ2-2
D gene: TRBD1
CDR3 length: 15
V gene: TRBV5-6
clone size: -
CDR3 protein: CASSHRTGNTGELFF
CDR3 DNA: TGTGCCAGCAGCCACAGGACAGGGAACACCGGGGAGCTGTTTTTT

J gene: TRBJ2-7
D gene: -
CDR3 length: 15
V gene: TRBV28
clone size: -
CDR3 protein: CASRPTSSHSYEQYF
CDR3 DNA: TGTGCCAGCAGACCAACTAGCTCACACTCGTACGAGCAGTACTTC

J gene: TRBJ2-1
D gene: TRBD2
CDR3 length: 16
V gene: TRBV18
clone size: once
CDR3 protein: CASSPPASGGLNEQFF
CDR3 DNA: TGTGCCAGCTCACCACCCGCCAGCGGGGGGCTTAATGAGCAGTTCTTC

J gene: TRBJ2-7
D gene: TRBD1
CDR3 length: 13
V gene: TRBV2
clone size: -
CDR3 protein: CASRGQTGYEQYF
CDR3 DNA: TGTGCCAGCAGGGGACAGACGGGCTACGAGCAGTACTTC

J gene: TRBJ2-3
D gene: -
CDR3 length: 12
V gene: TRBV30
clone size: -
CDR3 protein: CAWSVVVDTQYF
CDR3 DNA: TGTGCCTGGAGTGTCGTCGTAGATACGCAGTATTTT

J gene: TRBJ2-5
D gene: TRBD1
CDR3 length: 17
V gene: TRBV4-1
clone size: -
CDR3 protein: CASSPSGTGGSGETQYF
CDR3 DNA: TGCGCCAGCAGCCCATCCGGGACAGGGGGCAGTGGGGAGACCCAGTACTTC

J gene: TRBJ2-2
D gene: -
CDR3 length: 18
V gene: TRBV19
clone size: few
CDR3 protein: CASTRVAGDLWNTGELFF
CDR3 DNA: TGTGCCAGTACCCGTGTGGCAGGCGATCTATGGAACACCGGGGAGCTGTTTTTT

J gene: TRBJ2-1
D gene: -
CDR3 length: 18
V gene: TRBV4-1
clone size: -
CDR3 protein: CASSQGGLRGSLYNEQFF
CDR3 DNA: TGCGCCAGCAGCCAAGGGGGGCTACGCGGGAGCCTCTACAATGAGCAGTTCTTC

J gene: TRBJ2-1
D gene: -
CDR3 length: 19
V gene: TRBV4-1
clone size: many
CDR3 protein: CASSQAPTSRSGKYNEQFF
CDR3 DNA: TGCGCCAGCAGCCAAGCTCCCACCTCTCGGAGCGGAAAATACAATGAGCAGTTCTTC

J gene: TRBJ2-3
D gene: TRBD1
CDR3 length: 16
V gene: TRBV11-3
clone size: -
CDR3 protein: CASSLQRTGGQDTQYF
CDR3 DNA: TGTGCCAGCAGCTTACAGAGGACAGGGGGCCAGGATACGCAGTATTTT

J gene: TRBJ2-3
D gene: -
CDR3 length: 16
V gene: TRBV6-2/TRBV6-3
clone size: -
CDR3 protein: CASSYAYPGGTDTQYF
CDR3 DNA: TGTGCCAGCAGTTACGCATACCCGGGAGGCACAGATACGCAGTATTTT

J gene: TRBJ2-2
D gene: -
CDR3 length: 16
V gene: TRBV5-1
clone size: -
CDR3 protein: CASSSPGSANTGELFF
CDR3 DNA: TGCGCCAGCAGCAGCCCCGGGTCAGCGAACACCGGGGAGCTGTTTTTT

J gene: TRBJ2-7
D gene: -
CDR3 length: 14
V gene: TRBV6-1
clone size: -
CDR3 protein: CASSEGPRLYEQYF
CDR3 DNA: TGTGCCAGCAGTGAAGGTCCACGCCTATACGAGCAGTACTTC

J gene: TRBJ2-5
D gene: TRBD1
CDR3 length: 14
V gene: TRBV5-4
clone size: -
CDR3 protein: CASSGTGGQETQYF
CDR3 DNA: TGTGCCAGCAGCGGGACAGGAGGACAAGAGACCCAGTACTTC

J gene: TRBJ2-1
D gene: TRBD2
CDR3 length: 14
V gene: TRBV2
clone size: -
CDR3 protein: CASSASGAYNEQFF
CDR3 DNA: TGTGCCAGCAGTGCTAGCGGGGCCTACAATGAGCAGTTCTTC

J gene: TRBJ2-5
D gene: -
CDR3 length: 14
V gene: TRBV5-1
clone size: -
CDR3 protein: CASSLAPAGETQYF
CDR3 DNA: TGCGCCAGCAGCTTGGCACCAGCGGGTGAGACCCAGTACTTC

J gene: TRBJ2-3
D gene: -
CDR3 length: 15
V gene: TRBV5-4
clone size: -
CDR3 protein: CASSLGRGSTDTQYF
CDR3 DNA: TGTGCCAGCAGCTTGGGGCGGGGCAGCACAGATACGCAGTATTTT

J gene: TRBJ1-2
D gene: TRBD1
CDR3 length: 14
V gene: TRBV7-2
clone size: once
CDR3 protein: CASSTKQGAGGYTF
CDR3 DNA: TGTGCCAGCAGCACCAAACAGGGGGCGGGCGGCTACACCTTC

J gene: TRBJ2-7
D gene: TRBD1
CDR3 length: 14
V gene: TRBV7-8
clone size: -
CDR3 protein: CASSVTGTGHEQYF
CDR3 DNA: TGTGCCAGCAGCGTTACCGGGACAGGGCACGAGCAGTACTTC

J gene: TRBJ1-5
D gene: TRBD1
CDR3 length: 15
V gene: TRBV7-9
clone size: few
CDR3 protein: CASSRDRVGHQPQHF
CDR3 DNA: TGTGCCAGCAGCAGGGACAGGGTAGGGCATCAGCCCCAGCATTTT

J gene: TRBJ2-7
D gene: TRBD1
CDR3 length: 16
V gene: TRBV3-1/TRBV3-2
clone size: -
CDR3 protein: CASSQGHRTGGYEQYF
CDR3 DNA: TGTGCCAGCAGCCAAGGGCACCGGACAGGGGGCTACGAGCAGTACTTC

J gene: TRBJ1-2
D gene: -
CDR3 length: 15
V gene: TRBV7-8
clone size: once
CDR3 protein: CASSLEVTQDYGYTF
CDR3 DNA: TGTGCCAGCAGCTTAGAGGTGACCCAGGACTATGGCTACACCTTC

J gene: TRBJ1-5
D gene: TRBD1
CDR3 length: 14
V gene: TRBV2
clone size: -
CDR3 protein: CASSERTGNQPQHF
CDR3 DNA: TGTGCCAGCAGTGAAAGGACAGGGAATCAGCCCCAGCATTTT

J gene: TRBJ2-3
D gene: TRBD1
CDR3 length: 14
V gene: TRBV24-1
clone size: -
CDR3 protein: CATSDPTGGGAQYF
CDR3 DNA: TGTGCCACCAGTGACCCGACAGGGGGAGGAGCGCAGTATTTT

J gene: TRBJ2-5
D gene: -
CDR3 length: 15
V gene: TRBV18
clone size: -
CDR3 protein: CASSGLGGRQETQYF
CDR3 DNA: TGTGCCAGCTCAGGTCTCGGCGGGCGTCAAGAGACCCAGTACTTC

J gene: TRBJ2-1
D gene: -
CDR3 length: 17
V gene: TRBV10-3
clone size: -
CDR3 protein: CAIKTDSPLGVYNEQFF
CDR3 DNA: TGTGCCATCAAAACAGACAGTCCCCTAGGGGTCTACAATGAGCAGTTCTTC

J gene: TRBJ2-7
D gene: TRBD2
CDR3 length: 15
V gene: TRBV3-1/TRBV3-2
clone size: many
CDR3 protein: CASSQTLAGVYEQYF
CDR3 DNA: TGTGCCAGCAGCCAGACACTAGCGGGAGTCTATGAGCAGTACTTC

J gene: TRBJ1-5
D gene: -
CDR3 length: 15
V gene: TRBV5-1
clone size: few
CDR3 protein: CASSLGLSGDQPQHF
CDR3 DNA: TGCGCCAGCAGCTTGGGGTTGTCAGGGGATCAGCCCCAGCATTTT

J gene: TRBJ2-3
D gene: -
CDR3 length: 17
V gene: TRBV24-1
clone size: -
CDR3 protein: CATSDPGTAGHTDTQYF
CDR3 DNA: TGTGCCACCAGTGATCCCGGTACCGCGGGTCACACAGATACGCAGTATTTT

J gene: TRBJ2-1
D gene: TRBD1
CDR3 length: 14
V gene: TRBV29-1
clone size: once
CDR3 protein: CSTTETGAYNEQFF
CDR3 DNA: TGCAGCACGACCGAGACAGGGGCCTACAATGAGCAGTTCTTC

J gene: TRBJ1-1
D gene: -
CDR3 length: 14
V gene: TRBV6-5
clone size: few
CDR3 protein: CASSIGGEIAEAFF
CDR3 DNA: TGTGCCAGCAGTATTGGCGGGGAGATAGCTGAAGCTTTCTTT

J gene: TRBJ2-7
D gene: -
CDR3 length: 16
V gene: TRBV2
clone size: -
CDR3 protein: CASSGTRTGSINEQYF
CDR3 DNA: TGTGCCAGCAGTGGAACCAGGACGGGGTCCATAAACGAGCAGTACTTC

J gene: TRBJ2-1
D gene: TRBD1
CDR3 length: 15
V gene: TRBV5-1
clone size: -
CDR3 protein: CASSQGQGSYNEQFF
CDR3 DNA: TGCGCCAGCAGCCAGGGACAGGGGTCCTACAATGAGCAGTTCTTC

J gene: TRBJ2-3
D gene: TRBD1
CDR3 length: 15
V gene: TRBV19
clone size: -
CDR3 protein: CASSKGDRLTDTQYF
CDR3 DNA: TGTGCCAGTAGTAAGGGGGACAGGCTCACAGATACGCAGTATTTT

J gene: TRBJ1-2
D gene: -
CDR3 length: 15
V gene: TRBV21-1
clone size: -
CDR3 protein: CASSKGTRRSYGYTF
CDR3 DNA: TGTGCCAGCAGCAAAGGGACACGGAGAAGCTATGGCTACACCTTC

J gene: TRBJ2-6
D gene: -
CDR3 length: 12
V gene: TRBV28
clone size: -
CDR3 protein: CAILTGANVLTF
CDR3 DNA: TGTGCCATCCTAACTGGGGCCAACGTCCTGACTTTC

J gene: TRBJ2-7
D gene: -
CDR3 length: 12
V gene: TRBV10-1
clone size: -
CDR3 protein: CASSQIFYEQYF
CDR3 DNA: TGCGCCAGCAGTCAGATATTCTACGAGCAGTACTTC

J gene: TRBJ2-7
D gene: -
CDR3 length: 13
V gene: TRBV11-3
clone size: -
CDR3 protein: CASSLGPLDEQYF
CDR3 DNA: TGTGCCAGCAGCTTAGGGCCCCTCGACGAGCAGTACTTC

J gene: TRBJ2-1
D gene: -
CDR3 length: 12
V gene: TRBV9
clone size: -
CDR3 protein: CASSSSFNEQFF
CDR3 DNA: TGTGCCAGCAGCTCCTCTTTCAATGAGCAGTTCTTC

J gene: TRBJ2-3
D gene: TRBD2
CDR3 length: 17
V gene: TRBV7-9
clone size: -
CDR3 protein: CASSPGLAGWGTDTQYF
CDR3 DNA: TGTGCCAGCAGCCCAGGACTAGCGGGGTGGGGAACAGATACGCAGTATTTT

J gene: TRBJ2-1
D gene: TRBD2
CDR3 length: 21
V gene: TRBV7-2
clone size: -
CDR3 protein: CASSLAQFGTSGQSSYNEQFF
CDR3 DNA: TGTGCCAGCAGCTTAGCTCAGTTTGGGACTAGCGGACAGAGCTCCTACAATGAGCAGTTCTTC

J gene: TRBJ2-7
D gene: TRBD2
CDR3 length: 14
V gene: TRBV7-2
clone size: few
CDR3 protein: CASSSSGGAYEQYF
CDR3 DNA: TGTGCCAGCAGCTCGAGCGGGGGGGCCTACGAGCAGTACTTC

J gene: TRBJ1-1
D gene: -
CDR3 length: 15
V gene: TRBV5-6
clone size: -
CDR3 protein: CASSFIGGLGTEAFF
CDR3 DNA: TGTGCCAGCAGCTTCATCGGGGGGCTGGGGACTGAAGCTTTCTTT

J gene: TRBJ1-2
D gene: -
CDR3 length: 15
V gene: TRBV28
clone size: -
CDR3 protein: CASSPGGRGGYGYTF
CDR3 DNA: TGTGCCAGCAGTCCCGGTGGAAGGGGGGGCTATGGCTACACCTTC

J gene: TRBJ2-7
D gene: -
CDR3 length: 11
V gene: TRBV20-1
clone size: -
CDR3 protein: CSARRNYEQYF
CDR3 DNA: TGCAGTGCTAGACGTAACTACGAGCAGTACTTC

J gene: TRBJ2-2
D gene: -
CDR3 length: 15
V gene: TRBV7-2
clone size: once
CDR3 protein: CASSPRLANTGELFF
CDR3 DNA: TGTGCCAGCAGCCCTCGACTAGCGAACACCGGGGAGCTGTTTTTT

J gene: TRBJ1-5
D gene: -
CDR3 length: 15
V gene: TRBV24-1
clone size: -
CDR3 protein: CATSDSSRGGQPQHF
CDR3 DNA: TGTGCCACCAGTGATTCCTCCAGGGGTGGCCAGCCCCAGCATTTT

J gene: TRBJ2-5
D gene: -
CDR3 length: 11
V gene: TRBV10-2
clone size: -
CDR3 protein: CASAVQETQYF
CDR3 DNA: TGCGCCAGCGCGGTCCAAGAGACCCAGTACTTC

J gene: TRBJ2-7
D gene: TRBD1
CDR3 length: 15
V gene: TRBV15
clone size: once
CDR3 protein: CATSRDLTGSHEQYF
CDR3 DNA: TGTGCCACCAGCAGAGATCTGACAGGGTCCCACGAGCAGTACTTC

J gene: TRBJ2-2
D gene: -
CDR3 length: 16
V gene: TRBV9
clone size: -
CDR3 protein: CASSRDLDRNTGELFF
CDR3 DNA: TGTGCCAGCAGCAGAGACCTGGACAGGAACACCGGGGAGCTGTTTTTT

J gene: TRBJ1-3
D gene: TRBD1
CDR3 length: 16
V gene: TRBV2
clone size: -
CDR3 protein: CASSETIRGTGNTIYF
CDR3 DNA: TGTGCCAGCAGTGAAACCATCAGGGGGACTGGAAACACCATATATTTT

J gene: TRBJ1-3
D gene: -
CDR3 length: 19
V gene: TRBV4-3
clone size: -
CDR3 protein: CASSRTRSGVGLPGNTIYF
CDR3 DNA: TGCGCCAGCAGCCGGACACGTTCGGGGGTCGGCCTCCCTGGAAACACCATATATTTT